The next 10 T cell receptor beta chains were all read from a single sample in a study of blood T cells in healthy people across ages. A second PCR of roughly 6 to 12 cycles used a sample-barcoded 5' primer and a J-beta primer mix. TCRdb itself ran the 5' RACE reads through MiXCR, one entry per CDR3 protein. The table records around 1.1 million distinct CDR3 sequences, roughly two fifths of them present only once. The specimen sequenced was blood. The receptors shown here come from a man younger than 35 in good health.

This clonotype was counted only a few times. This chain uses TRBV7-2 with TRBJ2-5; TRBD1 agrees at 7 bases. The DNA end is a closer match to TRBJ2-7, so the J assignment may be wrong. This CDR3 is 15 amino acids long. Germline assignment: CDR1 SGHTA and CDR2 FQGNSA. The CDR3, as DNA: TGTGCCAGCAGCCAAGAAACTGGACAGGTTGGCGAGCAGTACTTC. Its protein product is CASSQETGQVGEQYF.

The chain links TRBV7-8 to TRBJ2-3; weak D call: TRBD2 (5 bases). V lost 5 bases to trimming and J lost 2 bases, with 11 bases between them. The CDR3 is 14 residues long. CDR1 SGHVS and CDR2 FQNEAQ come from the germline V gene. CDR3 sequence reads: CASSKTRTTDTQYF. Here the CDR3 DNA reads TGTGCCAGCAGCAAAACTAGGACCACAGATACGCAGTATTTT.

The rearrangement links TRBV2 to TRBJ2-2; the D is unclear. The CDR3 is 13 amino acids. Trimming cost V 1 base and J 5 bases, with 5 bases left between them. The germline CDR1 and CDR2 sequences are SNHLY and FYNNEI. The CDR3 here is CASSEETTGELFF. DNA of the CDR3: TGTGCCAGCAGTGAAGAAACGACCGGGGAGCTGTTTTTT.

The table lists this clonotype with a few counts. The gene calls are TRBV27 and TRBJ2-3, with D tentatively TRBD1 or TRBD2 (5 bases each). The germline CDR1 and CDR2 sequences are MNHEY and SMNVEV (reference sequence). The CDR3 is 18 amino acids. Trimming left V 5 bases short and J 0 bases short, with 21 bases between. CDR3 protein: CASSPSHSGHTSTDTQYF. As DNA, the CDR3 is TGTGCCAGCAGTCCCAGCCACTCGGGGCATACTAGCACAGATACGCAGTATTTT.

The chain is built from TRBV18 and TRBJ1-1; a possible D gene is TRBD1 (6 bases). This CDR3 is built from 15 residues. Germline loops: CDR1 KGHSH, CDR2 LQKENI. Trimming removed 3 bases at V and 1 base at J, with 12 bases between. For the CDR3, the DNA is TGTGCCAGCTCACCGCAGACAGGAAAGAACACTGAAGCTTTCTTT. Translating it yields CASSPQTGKNTEAFF.

A few counts support this clonotype. The chain recombines TRBV28 with TRBJ1-2, with D tentatively TRBD1 (5 bases). Trimming shortened V by 6 bases and J by 8 bases, and 13 bases separated the two germline ends. The CDR3 length is 12 residues. CDR1 MDHEN and CDR2 SYDVKM come from the germline V gene. CDR3 sequence reads: CASRAGQGGYTF. The CDR3 region has the DNA TGTGCCAGCAGGGCAGGACAAGGCGGCTACACCTTC.

In its sample, this clonotype was seen a few times. This chain joins TRBV18 and TRBJ1-5; D not resolved. This CDR3 contains 15 residues. Germline CDR1 KGHSH, CDR2 LQKENI. The V end lost 2 bases, the J end lost 0 bases, and 8 bases lay between the germline ends. DNA for the CDR3: TGTGCCAGCTCACCAGTGGCAGCTAGCAATCAGCCCCAGCATTTT. This sequence encodes CASSPVAASNQPQHF.

Concerning this clonotype: This may stem from a read error, because a much larger clone lies one nucleotide away. J is TRBJ1-5 and V is TRBV29-1; the D is unclear. V lost 4 bases and J 1 base, leaving 8 bases between the germline ends. Germline V CDR1 and CDR2: SQVTM, ANQGSEA. CDR3 size: 13 residues. The CDR3 loop is CSVGFTSNQPQHF. CDR3 DNA sequence: TGCAGCGTTGGCTTTACCAGCAATCAGCCCCAGCATTTT.

The chain links TRBV10-3 to TRBJ1-1, with D tentatively TRBD1 (5 bases). Germline CDR1 reads ENHRY; CDR2 reads SYGVKD. Trimming left V 2 bases short and J 2 bases short, with 21 bases between. This CDR3 comprises 18 residues. For the CDR3, the DNA is TGTGCCATCAGTGAGCCGTCTCGACCGGGACTTACAAACACTGAAGCTTTCTTT. Translating it yields CAISEPSRPGLTNTEAFF.

This clonotype has just a few counts. The chain couples TRBV6-2 or TRBV6-3 to TRBJ2-1, with D perhaps TRBD1 (5 bases). Trimming cost V 7 bases and J 10 bases, with 17 bases left between them. The CDR3 runs 13 residues. CDR1 is MNHEY and CDR2 is SVGEGT in the germline V gene. Here the CDR3 reads CASIGRAFGEQFF. The DNA for the CDR3 is TGTGCCAGCATTGGCAGGGCATTTGGCGAGCAGTTCTTC.